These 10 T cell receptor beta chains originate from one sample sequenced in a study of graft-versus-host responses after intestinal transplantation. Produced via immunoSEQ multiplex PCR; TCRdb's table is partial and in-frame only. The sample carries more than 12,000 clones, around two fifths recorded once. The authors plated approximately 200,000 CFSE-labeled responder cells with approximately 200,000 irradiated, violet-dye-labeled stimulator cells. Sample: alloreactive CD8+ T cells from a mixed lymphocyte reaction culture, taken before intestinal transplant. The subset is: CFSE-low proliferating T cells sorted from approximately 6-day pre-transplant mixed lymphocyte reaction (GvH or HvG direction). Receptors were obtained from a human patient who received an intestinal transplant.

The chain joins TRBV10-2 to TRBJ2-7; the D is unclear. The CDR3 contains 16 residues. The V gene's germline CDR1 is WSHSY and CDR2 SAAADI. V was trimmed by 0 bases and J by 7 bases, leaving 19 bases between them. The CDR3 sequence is CASSESSGRPLIEQYF. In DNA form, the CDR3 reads TGCGCCAGCAGTGAGTCTAGTGGCAGGCCCTTAATAGAGCAGTACTTC.

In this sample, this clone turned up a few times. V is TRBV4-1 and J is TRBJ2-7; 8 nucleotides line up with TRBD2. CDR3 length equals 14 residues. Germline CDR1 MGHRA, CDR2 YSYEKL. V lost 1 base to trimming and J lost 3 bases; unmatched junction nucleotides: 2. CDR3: CASSQVLAGYEQYF. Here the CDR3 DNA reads TGCGCCAGCAGCCAAGTTCTAGCGGGCTACGAGCAGTACTTC.

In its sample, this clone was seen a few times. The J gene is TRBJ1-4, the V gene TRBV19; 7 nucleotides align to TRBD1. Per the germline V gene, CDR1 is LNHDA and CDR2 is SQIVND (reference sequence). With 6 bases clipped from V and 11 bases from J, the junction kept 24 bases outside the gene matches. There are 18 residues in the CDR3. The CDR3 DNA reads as TGTGCCAGTAGCCCACCTTGGGGACAGCCCGTGACCCTGTGGAAACTGTTTTTT. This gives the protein CASSPPWGQPVTLWKLFF.

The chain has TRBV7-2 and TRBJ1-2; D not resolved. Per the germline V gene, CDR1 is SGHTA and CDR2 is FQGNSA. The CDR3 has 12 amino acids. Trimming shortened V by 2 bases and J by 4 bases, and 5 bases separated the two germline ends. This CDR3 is CASSLRGYGYTF. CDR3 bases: TGTGCCAGCAGCTTACGGGGCTATGGCTACACCTTC.

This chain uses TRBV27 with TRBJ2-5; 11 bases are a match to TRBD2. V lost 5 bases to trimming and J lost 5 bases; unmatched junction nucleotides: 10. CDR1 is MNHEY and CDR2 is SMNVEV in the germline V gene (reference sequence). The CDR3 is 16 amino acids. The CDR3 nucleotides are TGTGCCAGCAGTCCCCTGGAACTAGCGGGAGTTGAGACCCAGTACTTC. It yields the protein CASSPLELAGVETQYF.

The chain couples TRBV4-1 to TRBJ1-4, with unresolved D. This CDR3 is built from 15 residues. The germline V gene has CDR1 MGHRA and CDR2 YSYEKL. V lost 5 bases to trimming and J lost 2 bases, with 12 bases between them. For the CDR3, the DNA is TGCGCCAGCAGCTCCCAGGTTGGGACTAATGAAAAACTGTTTTTT. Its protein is CASSSQVGTNEKLFF.

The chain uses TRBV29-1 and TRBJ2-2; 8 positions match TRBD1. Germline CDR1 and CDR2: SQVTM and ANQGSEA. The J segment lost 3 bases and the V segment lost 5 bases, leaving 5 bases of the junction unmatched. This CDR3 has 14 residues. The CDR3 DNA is TGCAGCGTTCCGGACAGGGCGGACACCGGGGAGCTGTTTTTT. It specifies CSVPDRADTGELFF.

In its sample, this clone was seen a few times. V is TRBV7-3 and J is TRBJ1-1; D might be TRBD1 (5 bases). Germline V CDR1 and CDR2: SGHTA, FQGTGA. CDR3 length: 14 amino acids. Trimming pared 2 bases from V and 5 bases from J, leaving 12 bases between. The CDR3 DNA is TGTGCCAGCAGCTTAGGGGGGAGTGGGACTGAAGCTTTCTTT. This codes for CASSLGGSGTEAFF.

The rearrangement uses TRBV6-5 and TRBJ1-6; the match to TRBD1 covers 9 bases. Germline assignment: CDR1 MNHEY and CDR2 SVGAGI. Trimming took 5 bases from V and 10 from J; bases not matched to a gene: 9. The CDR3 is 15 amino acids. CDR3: CASSQGTGLYSPLHF. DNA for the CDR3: TGTGCCAGCAGTCAGGGGACAGGGTTATACTCACCCCTCCACTTT.

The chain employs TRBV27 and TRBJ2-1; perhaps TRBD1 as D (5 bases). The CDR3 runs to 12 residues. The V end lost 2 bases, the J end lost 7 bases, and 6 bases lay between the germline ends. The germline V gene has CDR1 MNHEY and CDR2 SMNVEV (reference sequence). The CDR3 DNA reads TGTGCCAGCAGTTTACAGGGTAATGAGCAGTTCTTC. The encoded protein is CASSLQGNEQFF.